This TCR beta chain was found in a study of regulatory T cells in long-lasting Graves disease. Broader study findings: Peripheral blood alone, not thyroid tissue, underwent study. Public clonotype sharing was higher in persistent than newly diagnosed patients.

Stated time point: persistent/refractory GD, antithyroid drugs over 5 years with positive TRAb. RNA from PBMCs was the source of the TCR library. Patients were from an endocrinology department in Xi'an, China. In its sample, this clonotype was seen once. Its antigen is undetermined. The CDR3 sequence is 18 residues long. Trimming at V came to 7 bases and at J to 3 bases, leaving 17 bases not matched to a gene. Per the germline V gene, CDR1 is LGHDT and CDR2 is YNNKEL (reference sequence). The authors built TCR beta libraries using iRepertoire HTBI primers and Arm-PCR of CDR3 regions. MiXCR was run by TCRdb on the multiplex PCR reads, yielding one entry per CDR3 protein. The table has roughly 700,000 distinct CDR3 sequences, around 32% seen once.

V and J are TRBV3-1 and TRBJ1-2; TRBD1 agrees at 10 bases. The clonotype comes from a female donor with Graves disease. The specimen comprised peripheral blood mononuclear cells (PBMCs), sampled when the disease was refractory, from a patient treated with antithyroid drugs. CDR3 residues: CASKLSGTGAPEDYGYTF. In DNA, the CDR3 is TGTGCCAGCAAGTTGTCCGGGACAGGGGCCCCGGAGGACTATGGCTACACCTTC.